A single sample is the source of the 5 T cell receptor beta chains below, sequenced in a study of T cell responses to AZD1222 COVID-19 vaccine. This table comes from immunoSEQ multiplex PCR, and its TCRdb copy is limited to in-frame clones, with some not included. The sample shows 95,000 to 150,000 clones, over 75% of them seen only once. Sequencing was performed on peripheral blood, taken on day 0 of AZD1222 vaccination. These receptors were obtained from an adult in good health.

This chain connects TRBV12-1 to TRBJ2-7. TRBV12-1 is marked as a pseudogene. The length of the CDR3 is 12 residues. DNA of the CDR3: TGTGCCAGCAGCTTTTTTCCCTACGAGCAGTACTTC. It codes for CASSFFPYEQYF.

The chain carries TRBV7-9 and TRBJ2-7, with TRBD1 identical over 7 bases. Unmatched junction bases numbered 9, after V lost 4 bases and J lost 6 bases. The germline gives CDR1 SEHNR, CDR2 FQNEAQ (reference sequence). This CDR3 is built from 14 residues. The DNA for the CDR3 is TGTGCCAGCAGCTACCGACAGGGATCGAGCGAGCAGTACTTC. Amino acids: CASSYRQGSSEQYF.

This CDR3 reads CASSGDMGLNGGYTF. The CDR3 DNA sequence: TGCGCCAGCAGCGGAGACATGGGCCTCAACGGGGGCTACACCTTC. The chain is built from TRBV5-1 and TRBJ1-2; D uncertain. Germline-derived CDR1 and CDR2 are SGHRS and YFSETQ. V was shortened by 4 bases and J by 8 bases, with 21 bases between the two germline ends. This CDR3 comprises 15 residues.

This chain connects TRBV5-5 to TRBJ1-1, with TRBD1 identical over 7 bases. This CDR3 contains 15 residues. Germline CDR1 is SGHKS and CDR2 is YYEKEE (reference sequence). Trimming at V came to 6 bases and at J to 1 base, leaving 9 bases not matched to a gene. In DNA, the CDR3 is TGTGCCAGCATCTTCCTACAGGGGAGGAACACTGAAGCTTTCTTT. Amino acids: CASIFLQGRNTEAFF. The full variable domain, rest sourced from reference TRBV5-5 and TRBJ1-1, is DAGVTQSPTHLIKTRGQQVTLRCSPISGHKSVSWYQQVLGQGPQFIFQYYEKEERGRGNFPDRFSARQFPNYSSELNVNALLLGDSALYLCASIFLQGRNTEAFFGQGTRLTVV.

The chain combines TRBV6-5 with TRBJ1-5; D might be TRBD1 (5 bases). The CDR3 extends over 13 amino acids. Per germline, CDR1 MNHEY and CDR2 SVGAGI. V dropped 6 bases and J dropped 2 bases, with 8 bases sitting between them. The CDR3 is CASRLQGNQPQHF. The CDR3 DNA follows: TGTGCCAGCAGATTACAGGGCAATCAGCCCCAGCATTTT.